Listed below are T cell receptor beta chains from one sample, sequenced in a study of shared clonotypes between healthy human individuals. Sequenced by immunoSEQ multiplex PCR; TCRdb stores in-frame clones only, minus some. The top ten clones hold about 1.5% of a sample with around 2.1 million clones, more than 85% of them seen once. The source material was naive CD8+ T cells from PBMCs. These receptors all stem from a man aged 18 to 35 in good health. Some clones in this sample may be carry-over from other donors' samples. The CDR3 runs from the conserved cysteine through the conserved F or W. A D gene is named only where the DNA matches it firmly. Rows give clone size only sometimes, using once, few, many, or a class for an expanded clone.

v_gene,d_gene,abundance,j_gene,CDR3aa,CDR3nt
TRBV5-1,TRBD2,few,TRBJ2-1,CASSLVGGRNNEQFF,TGCGCCAGCAGCCTGGTGGGAGGGAGGAACAATGAGCAGTTCTTC
TRBV5-5,NA,few,TRBJ2-1,CASSPPRAVYNEQFF,TGTGCCAGCAGCCCCCCCAGAGCGGTTTACAATGAGCAGTTCTTC
TRBV7-2,NA,NA,TRBJ2-1,CASTASDRIYNEQFF,TGTGCCAGCACCGCCAGCGATCGGATTTACAATGAGCAGTTCTTC
TRBV19,NA,NA,TRBJ1-2,CASSTLIGWDGYTF,TGTGCCAGTAGTACCCTTATAGGGTGGGATGGCTACACCTTC
TRBV6-6,NA,NA,TRBJ1-2,CASSYSAESGYTF,TGTGCCAGCAGTTACTCGGCGGAATCTGGCTACACCTTC
TRBV7-6,NA,once,TRBJ1-4,CASSPRSDLNEKLFF,TGTGCCAGCAGCCCCCGTTCAGACTTAAATGAAAAACTGTTTTTT
TRBV27,NA,once,TRBJ2-2,CASSPIQVENTGELFF,TGTGCCAGCAGTCCCATACAAGTCGAGAACACCGGGGAGCTGTTTTTT
TRBV5-8,NA,NA,TRBJ2-4,CASIMGDWNIQYF,TGTGCCAGCATCATGGGCGACTGGAACATTCAGTACTTC
TRBV28,TRBD1,NA,TRBJ1-5,CATRREGARNQPQHF,TGTGCCACTAGGAGAGAGGGGGCTCGCAATCAGCCCCAGCATTTT
TRBV6-4,NA,NA,TRBJ1-4,CASSDIRKSEKLFF,TGTGCCAGCAGTGATATAAGGAAATCTGAAAAACTGTTTTTT
TRBV28,TRBD1,NA,TRBJ2-7,CASSFGTGDIYEQYF,TGTGCCAGCAGTTTCGGGACAGGGGATATCTACGAGCAGTACTTC
TRBV4-1,NA,NA,TRBJ2-1,CASSQGGGVNEQFF,TGCGCCAGCAGCCAAGGAGGGGGGGTAAATGAGCAGTTCTTC
TRBV27,TRBD2,NA,TRBJ2-3,CASSLFFASGRLDTQYF,TGTGCCAGCAGTTTATTTTTCGCTAGCGGGCGTTTAGATACGCAGTATTTT
TRBV9,NA,NA,TRBJ1-1,CASSVERGGTEAFF,TGTGCCAGCAGCGTAGAGAGGGGTGGGACTGAAGCTTTCTTT
TRBV4-3,TRBD1,NA,TRBJ2-7,CASSPRDRSYEQYF,TGCGCCAGCAGCCCCCGGGACAGAAGCTACGAGCAGTACTTC
TRBV7-9,NA,NA,TRBJ1-1,CASSLDGEAFF,TGTGCCAGCAGCCTCGACGGTGAAGCTTTCTTT
TRBV27,NA,NA,TRBJ2-7,CASSFDYPPYEQYF,TGTGCCAGCAGTTTTGATTATCCACCCTACGAGCAGTACTTC
TRBV19,NA,NA,TRBJ2-2,CASSIVRRTGELFF,TGTGCCAGTAGTATAGTACGTAGAACCGGGGAGCTGTTTTTT
TRBV10-3,NA,NA,TRBJ2-1,CAISEVPGSEQFF,TGTGCCATCAGTGAGGTCCCAGGGAGTGAGCAGTTCTTC
TRBV30,NA,NA,TRBJ2-1,CAWSPTYNEQFF,TGTGCCTGGAGTCCAACCTACAATGAGCAGTTCTTC
TRBV4-2,NA,NA,TRBJ2-7,CASSQGRGVVSYEQYF,TGTGCCAGCAGCCAAGGCCGCGGGGTGGTTTCCTACGAGCAGTACTTC
TRBV28,NA,NA,TRBJ1-3,CASSLRSSYLGNTIYF,TGTGCCAGCAGTTTACGGAGTTCCTATCTTGGAAACACCATATATTTT
TRBV19,NA,NA,TRBJ2-7,CASSPLEGAYRSYEQYF,TGTGCCAGCTCTCCCCTGGAGGGGGCTTACAGATCCTACGAGCAGTACTTC
TRBV5-6,TRBD1,NA,TRBJ2-5,CASSLDGQGEETQYF,TGTGCCAGCAGCTTGGACGGACAGGGGGAAGAGACCCAGTACTTC
TRBV6-5,TRBD1,once,TRBJ1-4,CASSQGTGSNEKLFF,TGTGCCAGCAGTCAGGGGACAGGGAGTAATGAAAAACTGTTTTTT
TRBV11-2,NA,NA,TRBJ2-1,CASSPWGNEQFF,TGTGCCAGCAGCCCTTGGGGCAATGAGCAGTTCTTC
TRBV6-5,NA,NA,TRBJ1-5,CASSYQQGLDQPQHF,TGTGCCAGCAGTTATCAACAGGGCCTCGATCAGCCCCAGCATTTT
TRBV6-5,NA,NA,TRBJ1-1,CASSHRGSGAVEAFF,TGTGCCAGCAGTCACCGTGGGTCCGGAGCTGTTGAAGCTTTCTTT
TRBV7-9,TRBD1,NA,TRBJ2-7,CASSPPYGQGRSYEQYF,TGTGCCAGCAGCCCCCCGTATGGACAGGGGCGCTCCTACGAGCAGTACTTC
TRBV7-9,TRBD2,NA,TRBJ2-1,CASSLSIREEGNEQFF,TGTGCCAGCAGCTTGTCGATACGGGAGGAGGGGAATGAGCAGTTCTTC
TRBV6-1,NA,NA,TRBJ2-7,CASWSYPRDEQYF,TGTGCCAGCTGGTCCTACCCCCGGGACGAGCAGTACTTC
TRBV9,TRBD2,NA,TRBJ2-2,CASSPEWAGGGTGELFF,TGTGCCAGCAGCCCCGAGTGGGCGGGAGGTGGTACCGGGGAGCTGTTTTTT
TRBV28,NA,NA,TRBJ1-2,CASSQRTANYGYTF,TGTGCCAGCAGCCAGAGGACAGCTAACTATGGCTACACCTTC
TRBV29-1,NA,NA,TRBJ2-7,CSVVAGPYEQYF,TGCAGCGTTGTTGCAGGGCCCTACGAGCAGTACTTC
TRBV27,NA,NA,TRBJ2-5,CASSSYPVSGHGTQYF,TGTGCCAGCAGTTCGTATCCGGTCTCGGGGCATGGGACCCAGTACTTC
TRBV15,TRBD1,NA,TRBJ2-7,CATSRGTGPDEQYF,TGTGCCACCAGCAGAGGGACAGGGCCCGACGAGCAGTACTTC
TRBV13,NA,NA,TRBJ2-2,CASSPERMGIGELFF,TGTGCCAGCAGCCCCGAGCGGATGGGGATCGGGGAGCTGTTTTTT
TRBV27,NA,NA,TRBJ2-7,CASSLTLGGPPYEQYF,TGTGCCAGCAGCCTGACCCTCGGGGGGCCCCCCTACGAGCAGTACTTC
TRBV7-6,TRBD1,few,TRBJ1-1,CASSFLRDRGAEAFF,TGTGCCAGCAGCTTCCTCAGGGACAGGGGGGCTGAAGCTTTCTTT
TRBV19,TRBD1,NA,TRBJ1-2,CASSRGTGGEDPLIPPGYTF,TGTGCCAGTAGTCGGGGGACAGGGGGAGAAGACCCGTTAATTCCACCGGGCTACACCTTC
TRBV27,TRBD1,NA,TRBJ1-1,CASSSLQGRHTEAFF,TGTGCCAGCAGTTCTCTACAGGGGAGGCACACTGAAGCTTTCTTT
TRBV29-1,TRBD1,once,TRBJ2-7,CSVVPTGQASSYEQYF,TGCAGCGTTGTGCCCACGGGACAGGCGAGCTCCTACGAGCAGTACTTC
TRBV5-6,NA,NA,TRBJ2-1,CASSLIRGNRYNEQFF,TGTGCCAGCAGCTTGATTCGTGGGAATCGATACAATGAGCAGTTCTTC
TRBV7-6,NA,NA,TRBJ2-5,CASSPELQETQYF,TGTGCCAGCAGCCCCGAGCTCCAAGAGACCCAGTACTTC
TRBV7-9,NA,NA,TRBJ2-7,CASSLSAGEQYF,TGTGCCAGCAGCTTATCGGCGGGGGAGCAGTACTTC
TRBV11-2,NA,NA,TRBJ2-1,CASSLGGTNSYNEQFF,TGTGCCAGCAGCTTGGGAGGAACAAACTCCTACAATGAGCAGTTCTTC
TRBV7-6,NA,NA,TRBJ1-2,CASSLDVSGAWNGYTF,TGTGCCAGCAGCTTAGACGTTTCGGGGGCATGGAATGGCTACACCTTC
TRBV5-4,NA,NA,TRBJ2-7,CASSLEGEGSYEQYF,TGTGCCAGCTCTCTCGAGGGGGAGGGCTCCTACGAGCAGTACTTC
TRBV5-1,NA,NA,TRBJ2-2,CASRGTTRPHSVTGELFF,TGCGCCAGCAGGGGGACGACTAGACCACACTCCGTTACCGGGGAGCTGTTTTTT
TRBV27,NA,NA,TRBJ2-3,CASSLYSATDTQYF,TGTGCCAGCAGTTTATATTCGGCCACAGATACGCAGTATTTT
TRBV28,NA,NA,TRBJ1-1,CASSRNLGGRNTEAFF,TGTGCCAGCAGTAGAAATCTGGGGGGGAGGAACACTGAAGCTTTCTTT
TRBV19,TRBD1,few,TRBJ1-2,CASRFGGGWYGYTF,TGTGCCAGTAGGTTTGGAGGGGGCTGGTATGGCTACACCTTC
TRBV10-3,TRBD1,NA,TRBJ2-1,CAISMGQGTSNEQFF,TGTGCCATTTCCATGGGACAGGGGACATCGAATGAGCAGTTCTTC
TRBV19,NA,NA,TRBJ1-1,CASSNGAGGVGVAFF,TGTGCCAGTAGTAATGGGGCAGGTGGAGTTGGTGTAGCTTTCTTT
TRBV13,TRBD1,NA,TRBJ2-6,CASSLGQGSGGANVLTF,TGTGCCAGCAGCCTTGGACAGGGATCTGGCGGGGCCAACGTCCTGACTTTC
TRBV28,TRBD2,NA,TRBJ2-1,CASSFTRGEGIYNEQFF,TGTGCCAGCAGTTTTACCCGAGGGGAGGGTATATACAATGAGCAGTTCTTC
TRBV27,TRBD2,NA,TRBJ2-1,CASSLPGTSGPSSYNEQFF,TGTGCCAGCAGTTTACCCGGGACTAGCGGACCGAGCTCCTACAATGAGCAGTTCTTC
TRBV11-1,TRBD2,NA,TRBJ2-7,CASRISAGTSGEQYF,TGTGCCAGCAGAATTTCTGCCGGGACTAGCGGCGAGCAGTACTTC
TRBV7-9,NA,NA,TRBJ2-7,CASSLSQGALYEQYF,TGTGCCAGCAGCTTAAGCCAGGGAGCTTTATACGAGCAGTACTTC
TRBV25-1,NA,NA,TRBJ2-2,CASSGTGELFF,TGTGCCAGCAGTGGAACCGGGGAGTTGTTTTTT